The 16 T cell receptor beta chains given below trace back to one sample, sequenced in a study of T-cell memory formation after mild COVID-19. MiXCR, run by TCRdb on the 5' RACE reads, gives a single entry per CDR3 protein. The sample holds some 100,000 distinct CDR3 sequences; roughly 11% are singletons and the top ten take about 40%. The sequenced material came from PBMCs or a T cell subset sorted from them (not recorded which). Receptors originate from a man aged 18 to 30 who had mild COVID-19 (a few samples of this study predate the infection). Cell type and time point are not known.

In this sample, this clonotype turned up many times. The V call is TRBV5-1, the J call TRBJ1-1, with D hard to call. Germline V CDR1 and CDR2: SGHRS, YFSETQ. Trimming cost V 5 bases and J 0 bases, with 11 bases left between them. The CDR3 is made up of 14 amino acids. The chain's CDR3 is CASRTGAMNTEAFF. The CDR3 region has the DNA TGCGCCAGCAGGACTGGAGCGATGAACACTGAAGCTTTCTTT.

This clonotype was observed at least ten times. V gene TRBV4-3 combines with J gene TRBJ1-1; a weak D match, TRBD1 (5 bases). V lost 0 bases to trimming and J lost 1 base, with 9 bases between them. The CDR3 covers 15 residues. Per germline, CDR1 LGHNA and CDR2 YSLEER. In nucleotides, the CDR3 is TGCGCCAGCAGCCAAGATAGAACAGGGAACACTGAAGCTTTCTTT. Its translation is CASSQDRTGNTEAFF.

The chain links TRBV7-2 to TRBJ1-1, with D perhaps matching TRBD1 (5 bases). The CDR3 totals 15 residues. V was shortened by 8 bases and J by 4 bases, with 20 bases between the two germline ends. Germline CDR1 and CDR2: SGHTA and FQGNSA. The CDR3 reads CASRPPGGLGTEAFF. Written as DNA, the CDR3 is TGTGCCAGCCGCCCCCCCGGGGGTTTGGGCACTGAAGCTTTCTTT.

This clonotype was detected a few times. The V gene is TRBV27, the J gene TRBJ2-3, with D perhaps matching TRBD1 (5 bases). The V gene lost 3 bases and the J gene lost 5 bases, with 12 bases spanning the gap. The germline V gene encodes CDR1 MNHEY and CDR2 SMNVEV (reference sequence). The CDR3 has 14 amino acids. CDR3 residues: CASSFLPGIDTQYF. CDR3 coding DNA: TGTGCCAGCAGTTTTCTTCCAGGGATAGATACGCAGTATTTT.

This clonotype has ten or more counts. The chain employs TRBV4-3 and TRBJ2-7; D is uncertain. Germline-derived CDR1 and CDR2 are LGHNA and YSLEER. CDR3 length equals 15 residues. V gave up 0 bases and J gave up 2 bases, with 11 bases separating them. The CDR3 coding sequence is TGCGCCAGCAGCCAAGATTATCCGGGTCCCTACGAGCAGTACTTC. Translating gives CASSQDYPGPYEQYF.

This clonotype was seen a few times. The chain couples TRBV27 to TRBJ2-3; D uncertain. The CDR3 has 13 amino acids. Germline assignment: CDR1 MNHEY and CDR2 SMNVEV (reference sequence). V lost 5 bases and J 3 bases, leaving 9 bases between the germline ends. In DNA, the CDR3 is TGTGCCAGCAGTCCGACCCATACAGATACGCAGTATTTT. This codes for CASSPTHTDTQYF.

There are a few counts of this clonotype. The rearrangement joins TRBV6-1 to TRBJ2-7; D gene ambiguous. Germline V gene data show CDR1 as MNHNS and CDR2 as SASEGT. Deletions cut 0 bases from V and 3 bases from J, with 12 bases between. The CDR3 runs to 15 residues. The CDR3 DNA sequence: TGTGCCAGCAGTGAAGCGCGGCAGTTCCTCTACGAGCAGTACGTC. It translates to CASSEARQFLYEQYV.

The CDR3: CASRTPGQLNTGELFF. In DNA form, the CDR3 reads TGTGCCAGCAGGACCCCGGGACAGCTGAACACCGGGGAGCTGTTTTTT. J is TRBJ2-2 and V is TRBV6-5, with 7 bases that match TRBD1. The junction had 8 bases not matched to a gene; V was cut back by 6 bases and J by 1 base. The germline V gene has CDR1 MNHEY and CDR2 SVGAGI. The CDR3 is made up of 16 amino acids.

In its sample, this clonotype was seen a few times. The V and J genes are TRBV7-2 and TRBJ2-1; tentative D call: TRBD2 (6 bases). V shed 5 bases and J shed 0 bases, with 11 bases lying between them. CDR3 length: 15 amino acids. Germline CDR1 and CDR2: SGHTA and FQGNSA. CDR3 nucleotide sequence: TGTGCCAGCAGCCCGGGACTTAGCTCCTACAATGAGCAGTTCTTC. The encoded protein is CASSPGLSSYNEQFF.

This clonotype was picked up many times. V gene TRBV5-1 combines with J gene TRBJ2-1; D not resolved. Germline CDR1 and CDR2: SGHRS and YFSETQ. Trimming stripped 0 bases from V and 9 bases from J, with 7 bases between. The CDR3 contains 12 residues. The CDR3 loop is CASSLVGFEQFF. The CDR3 coding sequence is TGCGCCAGCAGCTTGGTGGGTTTTGAGCAGTTCTTC.

The J gene is TRBJ1-5, the V gene TRBV7-9; D possibly corresponds to TRBD1 (5 bases). Trimming took 0 bases from V and 9 from J, leaving 9 bases between them. CDR1 and CDR2 from the germline V gene are SEHNR and FQNEAQ (reference sequence). The CDR3 runs to 13 residues. CDR3 amino acids: CASSLAGGRPQHF. CDR3 sequence (DNA): TGTGCCAGCAGCTTAGCGGGGGGACGGCCCCAGCATTTT.

This chain uses TRBV14 with TRBJ2-3; D is ambiguous. This CDR3 has 18 residues. With 0 bases removed from V and 4 bases from J, the gap between germline ends came to 20 bases. Germline assignment: CDR1 SGHDN and CDR2 FVKESK. CDR3 sequence: CASSQEEEVVLSPDTQYF. DNA for the CDR3: TGTGCCAGCAGCCAAGAAGAGGAAGTAGTTTTATCGCCAGATACGCAGTATTTT.

This clonotype was seen a few times. The chain uses TRBV10-3 and TRBJ2-7; TRBD1 might be the D (7 bases). Germline V gene sequence: CDR1 ENHRY, CDR2 SYGVKD. Trimming stripped 10 bases from V and 5 bases from J, with 12 bases between. CDR3 size: 11 residues. The CDR3 reads CARPRGDEQYV. The CDR3 nucleotides read TGTGCCAGACCCAGGGGGGACGAGCAGTACGTC.

The rearrangement joins TRBV29-1 to TRBJ2-3; 8 nucleotides match TRBD1. With V trimmed by 2 bases and J by 4 bases, 8 bases remained unmatched. Germline CDR1 reads SQVTM; CDR2 reads ANQGSEA. The CDR3 runs 15 residues. For the CDR3, the DNA is TGCAGCGTTGAAAGCGGCAGGGGGCAATCAGATACGCAGTATTTT. Translated, it gives CSVESGRGQSDTQYF.

Only a few counts were recorded for this clonotype. This rearrangement joins TRBV6-6 to TRBJ2-2; D uncertain. Per the germline V gene, CDR1 is MNHNY and CDR2 is SVGAGI (reference sequence). The CDR3 covers 15 residues. The germline V and J ends were trimmed by 5 bases and 7 bases, with 17 bases remaining between them. The DNA for the CDR3 is TGTGCCAGCAGTCTCAGGCAATCTCCAGTCGGGGAGCTGTTTTTT. Amino acids: CASSLRQSPVGELFF.

This clonotype has only a few counts. The chain has TRBV6-2 or TRBV6-3 and TRBJ2-5; 7 nucleotides align to TRBD1. The germline V gene encodes CDR1 MNHEY and CDR2 SVGEGT. Trimming at V came to 5 bases and at J to 7 bases, leaving 10 bases not matched to a gene. This CDR3 contains 14 residues. CDR3 nucleotide sequence: TGTGCCAGCAGTGGGACAGAAAACCCAGGGACCCAGTACTTC. It specifies CASSGTENPGTQYF.